This T cell receptor (beta chain) is from a study of T cells in Graves' hyperthyroidism and ophthalmopathy (dated by TCRdb to about 2019). In terms of the full investigation: Peripheral blood was collected at initial diagnosis, before any treatment. To identify TCR V-J signatures that set the groups apart, the researchers used a discovery cohort of about a hundred patients, made up of 40 to 45 with Graves' ophthalmopathy and approximately 57 with stable Graves' hyperthyroidism. Prospective prediction of ophthalmopathy was tested in an independent validation cohort of 18 hyperthyroidism patients and 17 patients who later progressed to ophthalmopathy. For training and testing, the approximately 97 patients in the discovery cohort were randomly divided in a 7:3 ratio. Thyroid tissue and blood T-cell repertoires from six or seven Graves' hyperthyroidism patients were also compared in the study. Once sampling was done, hyperthyroidism patients were given methimazole at a starting dose of 30 mg daily, whereas ophthalmopathy patients were given high-dose intravenous methylprednisolone. TCR Vbeta CDR3 sequencing of 135 peripheral blood samples (roughly 41 ophthalmopathy, about 75 hyperthyroidism and roughly 17 progressor patients) is reported in the paper.

The research as a whole found: Sample size was not statistically predetermined, and investigators were not blinded to group allocation. Most expanded thyroid clonotypes (frequency above 0.001) were also detected in blood, suggesting blood repertoires may reflect thyroid immune responses. A 13 V-J signature model separated ophthalmopathy from stable hyperthyroidism, with approximately 86% sensitivity and roughly 81% specificity in cross-validation and 80%/75% in testing. During validation, the model predicted progression to ophthalmopathy a median of approximately six months ahead of onset, with 60% to 71% sensitivity and 72.22% specificity.

Graves' hyperthyroidism was defined as stable when no progression to ophthalmopathy occurred over 18 months of follow-up. Hyperthyroidism patients were aged 18 to 65 years and newly diagnosed, with disease duration of less than 2 months. Any patient with an uncontrolled infection, another autoimmune disease, pregnancy or lactation was excluded. Clinical symptoms, serum thyroxine and TRAb, thyroid ultrasound, and orbital computed tomography formed the basis for the diagnoses. PBMCs were isolated from about 10 ml of fresh peripheral blood by Ficoll-Paque density gradient centrifugation. Total RNA was extracted with Trizol reagent, and quality was checked on an Agilent 2100 Bioanalyzer. Cut back by 6 bases and 3 bases, the V and J ends lie 14 bases apart. CDR3 length: 15 amino acids, cysteine to phenylalanine. Of the read, only the CDR3 DNA is kept; its 45 bases are in frame from base 1. This clonotype was counted only a few times. Which antigen it targets is not known. No much larger clone is present one base from it, and per-base qualities are unavailable.

The TCR beta CDR3 regions were amplified from the RNA transcripts. The TCR CDR3 was subjected to a first round of RT-PCR using the HTBI primer set and the Qiagen OneStep RT-PCR kit. Libraries were constructed in a second round of multiplex PCR, after which size selection and purification were performed. Libraries were sequenced paired-end with 100 bp reads on an Illumina HiSeq2000. Regarding the original processing steps: SOAPnuke was used to process the raw data, removing reads that contained adapters or uncalled bases, had a mean Phred below 15, or lacked an exact match to the constant primer or identifier. COPE v1.2.5 was used to merge high-quality paired reads, and clonotypes were defined as unique nucleotide sequences. Clonotypes were aligned to IMGT TRBV, TRBD and TRBJ reference segments using MiTCR v1.1. Analysis was restricted to V-J combinations with a frequency above 0.0001, which covered approximately 99% of repertoires. The TCS score was defined as F50 (clonal expansion) divided by E x V (chaos), with BLOSUM62-based TCRdist calculated between CDR3 peptides within each V-J. Welch's t-statistics and random forest reduced 500 to 550 V-J features to some 14, which were used in a naive Bayes classifier (R e1071). Using fastp trimming at Q25 and MiXCR clonotype assembly, TCRdb reanalyzed the public sequencing data and kept in-frame beta chains. Each CDR3 protein gets just one entry, which takes the most common genes and DNA from the rows behind it. What appears here as the V and J calls and clone size reflects TCRdb's work, not the paper's. The sample table shows about 300,000 distinct CDR3 sequences, and roughly 13% are seen once. 6.5% to 10% of the sample lies in the top ten.

This receptor was taken from a woman between 40 and 55 years old with Graves' hyperthyroidism. Recombination linked TRBV12-3 or TRBV12-4 to TRBJ1-4, with TRBD1 perhaps the D gene, on 6 matching bases. Sequenced sample: blood. At the DNA level, the sequence is TGTGCCAGCAGCCCGCGGGGGGCAGCTAATGAAAAACTGTTTTTT. This gives the protein CASSPRGAANEKLFF.